This TCR beta chain derives from a study of T cell changes during pregnancy in multiple sclerosis. The assay was immunoSEQ multiplex PCR, and TCRdb's table has in-frame clones only and misses some. Of 41,000 or so clones listed, 85% to 95% were seen once; the top ten hold about 6.7%. V lost 4 bases to trimming and J lost 4 bases; unmatched junction nucleotides: 8. Germline CDR1 is SGHRS and CDR2 is YFSETQ. This CDR3 is 16 amino acids long. The TCR sequence derives from a female donor with multiple sclerosis, enrolled in a pregnancy study. The chain employs TRBV5-1 and TRBJ2-7, with TRBD2 identical over 13 bases. This material consisted of CD8+ T cells from peripheral blood mononuclear cells, taken in the third trimester of pregnancy. The CDR3 nucleotides read TGCGCCAGCAGCGCCACATGGACTAGCGGGAGTTACGAGCAGTACTTC. This sequence encodes CASSATWTSGSYEQYF.